These 19 T cell receptor beta chains were all obtained from the same sample, sequenced in a study of cytomegalovirus exposure and HLA in healthy donors. Primers included in the PCR were 60 Vbeta and 13 Jbeta primers. Clones were sequenced by immunoSEQ multiplex PCR, and TCRdb holds only the in-frame ones, with some missing. The table shows about 150,000 clones, with approximately 80% occurring only once. The source material was PBMCs. These receptors came from a male donor in good health and CMV-seropositive.

V gene TRBV5-1 combines with J gene TRBJ2-4, with 14 nucleotides matching TRBD2. CDR1 is SGHRS and CDR2 is YFSETQ in the germline V gene. V lost 0 bases and J lost 6; bases outside the gene matches: 2. The CDR3 length is 16 residues. The CDR3 is CASSLETSGRANIQYF. CDR3 nucleotide sequence: TGCGCCAGCAGCTTGGAGACTAGCGGGAGGGCAAACATTCAGTACTTC.

The V call is TRBV19, the J call TRBJ2-7; possible D gene TRBD1, 7 bases. Germline CDR1 and CDR2: LNHDA and SQIVND (reference sequence). The CDR3 extends over 13 amino acids. V was shortened by 7 bases and J by 5 bases, with 15 bases between the two germline ends. CDR3 sequence: CASNHRGGNEQYF. In nucleotides, the CDR3 is TGTGCCAGTAATCACAGGGGAGGCAACGAGCAGTACTTC.

This sequence joins TRBV6-1 and TRBJ2-7, with TRBD2 matching 9 bases. This CDR3 has 17 residues. Per germline, CDR1 MNHNS and CDR2 SASEGT. The J segment lost 3 bases and the V segment lost 4 bases, leaving 13 bases of the junction unmatched. The DNA for the CDR3 is TGTGCCAGCAGTGGCCGCTTGACTAGCGGAGACCTCTACGAGCAGTACTTC. Translating it yields CASSGRLTSGDLYEQYF.

V usage is TRBV5-6 and J usage is TRBJ2-1; TRBD1 might be the D (7 bases). V was cut by 6 bases and J by 9 bases, with 10 bases left in between. This CDR3 spans 11 amino acids. The germline V gene has CDR1 SGHDT and CDR2 YYEEEE. The CDR3: CASTQGGEQFF. The CDR3 bases are TGTGCCAGCACCCAGGGGGGTGAGCAGTTCTTC.

In its sample, this clone was seen a few times. The J gene is TRBJ2-1, the V gene TRBV2; D gene ambiguous. The CDR3 is 15 amino acids. The V gene lost 5 bases and the J gene lost 1 base, with 12 bases spanning the gap. Looked up from germline, CDR1 is SNHLY and CDR2 is FYNNEI. The CDR3 DNA reads as TGTGCCAGCAGTCCCAGCTCTAGTTCCTACAATGAGCAGTTCTTC. Its protein product is CASSPSSSSYNEQFF.

CDR3 sequence (DNA): TGTGCCAGCAGTGGGTTACTAGCGGGAGACCACAATGAGCAGTTCTTC. Translation: CASSGLLAGDHNEQFF. The chain employs TRBV6-6 and TRBJ2-1; 11 bases align to TRBD2. Looked up from germline, CDR1 is MNHNY and CDR2 is SVGAGI (reference sequence). The CDR3 has 16 residues. V shed 5 bases, J shed 5 bases, and the junction held 8 bases outside the gene matches.

The rearrangement joins TRBV18 to TRBJ1-1; D possibly corresponds to TRBD1 (5 bases). V was trimmed by 2 bases and J by 4 bases, leaving 17 bases between them. The CDR3 sequence is 16 residues long. CDR1 is KGHSH, CDR2 LQKENI, per germline. CDR3 region: CASSPYVGASGTEAFF. CDR3 in DNA: TGTGCCAGCTCACCATACGTAGGGGCATCCGGCACTGAAGCTTTCTTT. Full variable domain (remainder filled in from reference TRBV18 and TRBJ1-1): NAGVMQNPRHLVRRRGQEARLRCSPMKGHSHVYWYRQLPEEGLKFMVYLQKENIIDESGMPKERFSAEFPKEGPSILRIQQVVRGDSAAYFCASSPYVGASGTEAFFGQGTRLTVV.

V gene TRBV5-3 combines with J gene TRBJ2-2; 12 nucleotides match TRBD2. TRBV5-3 qualifies as an ORF whose function is uncertain. This CDR3 comprises 17 residues. V lost 4 bases to trimming and J lost 2 bases; unmatched junction nucleotides: 6. The CDR3 DNA follows: TGTGCCAGAAGCCAGACTAGCGGGAGCATAAACACCGGGGAGCTGTTTTTT. Amino acids: CARSQTSGSINTGELFF.

The J gene is TRBJ2-1, the V gene TRBV10-3; 7 nucleotides align to TRBD2. The CDR3 spans 15 residues. With 7 bases clipped from V and 7 bases from J, the junction kept 13 bases outside the gene matches. Germline V gene lookup returns CDR1 ENHRY and CDR2 SYGVKD. This CDR3 reads CAIKVKAGFGNEQFF. The CDR3 nucleotides read TGTGCCATCAAAGTGAAAGCGGGGTTTGGTAATGAGCAGTTCTTC.

The chain uses TRBV27 and TRBJ1-2; D not certain. V lost 0 bases and J lost 4, with 6 bases in between. The CDR3 has 13 residues. CDR1 is MNHEY and CDR2 is SMNVEV in the germline V gene (reference sequence). CDR3 nucleotide sequence: TGTGCCAGCAGTTTATCAGGGAGCTATGGCTACACCTTC. Encoded protein: CASSLSGSYGYTF.

The V and J genes are TRBV9 and TRBJ2-1, with TRBD1 as a possible D gene (6 bases). Germline CDR1 and CDR2: SGDLS and YYNGEE. With 4 bases removed from V and 2 bases from J, the gap between germline ends came to 13 bases. The CDR3 runs to 15 residues. This chain's CDR3 is CASSTVQGAYNEQFF. CDR3 sequence (DNA): TGTGCCAGCAGCACCGTACAGGGAGCCTACAATGAGCAGTTCTTC. The full variable domain, rest sourced from reference TRBV9 and TRBJ2-1, is DSGVTQTPKHLITATGQRVTLRCSPRSGDLSVYWYQQSLDQGLQFLIQYYNGEERAKGNILERFSAQQFPDLHSELNLSSLELGDSALYFCASSTVQGAYNEQFFGPGTRLTVL.

The chain employs TRBV27 and TRBJ2-1; maybe TRBD2 (5 bases). V lost 5 bases and J 4 bases, leaving 9 bases between the germline ends. Germline V CDR1 and CDR2: MNHEY, SMNVEV (reference sequence). The CDR3 runs to 13 residues. The CDR3 loop reads CASSPSRYNEQFF. In nucleotides, the CDR3 is TGTGCCAGCAGTCCTAGCAGATACAATGAGCAGTTCTTC.

Remarks on this clone: The same CDR3 is also encoded by other DNA sequences in this sample. This chain links TRBV9 with TRBJ2-1; D possibly corresponds to TRBD2 (7 bases). This CDR3 has 18 residues. Trimming removed 0 bases from V and 4 bases from J, with 20 bases in between. CDR1 is SGDLS and CDR2 is YYNGEE in the germline V gene. CDR3 amino acids: CASSVEGGQTGAYNEQFF. In DNA form, the CDR3 reads TGTGCCAGCAGCGTAGAGGGGGGGCAGACGGGAGCTTACAATGAGCAGTTCTTC.

This chain connects TRBV5-4 to TRBJ2-5, with a weak D call TRBD2 (6 bases). CDR3 length: 13 amino acids. CDR1 and CDR2 (germline): SGHNT, YYREEE (reference sequence). Between the trimmed V and J ends, which lost 6 bases and 2 bases, there was a span of 11 bases. As DNA, the CDR3 is TGTGCCAGCAACTCCGGGACTCAAGAGACCCAGTACTTC. Translation gives CASNSGTQETQYF.

The rearrangement joins TRBV18 to TRBJ1-2, with D unclear. V gave up 3 bases and J gave up 1 base, with 9 bases separating them. CDR1 is KGHSH and CDR2 is LQKENI in the germline V gene. The CDR3 covers 14 residues. The CDR3 coding sequence is TGTGCCAGCTCACCTACAGCCATTAACTATGGCTACACCTTC. As protein: CASSPTAINYGYTF.

The chain employs TRBV30 and TRBJ2-5, with 8 bases that match TRBD2. Germline CDR1 GTSNPN, CDR2 SVGIG (reference sequence). The CDR3 is 14 amino acids. J was trimmed by 4 bases and V by 1 base; bases with no gene match: 5. The CDR3 loop reads CAWSAGLGIETQYF. The CDR3 DNA reads as TGTGCCTGGAGTGCGGGACTAGGGATAGAGACCCAGTACTTC.

A word on this clone: A junction boundary mismatches the germline segment, possibly from a read error. The rearrangement links TRBV7-9 to TRBJ1-2; the match to TRBD1 covers 12 bases. This CDR3 region has 18 residues. CDR1 and CDR2 (germline): SEHNR, FQNEAQ (reference sequence). CDR3 in amino acids: CSSSLKGTGGNFNYGYTF. The CDR3 bases are TGTTCCAGCAGCTTGAAGGGGACAGGGGGCAATTTTAACTATGGCTACACCTTC.

The chain is built from TRBV5-1 and TRBJ2-3, with 7 bases lining up with TRBD2. Unmatched junction bases numbered 6, after V lost 5 bases and J lost 3 bases. The germline V gene has CDR1 SGHRS and CDR2 YFSETQ. The CDR3 is made up of 14 amino acids. CDR3 residues: CASSGRAGTDTQYF. The CDR3 nucleotides are TGCGCCAGCAGTGGGAGGGCCGGGACAGATACGCAGTATTTT.

The chain is built from TRBV19 and TRBJ1-2, with 11 bases lining up with TRBD1. There are 15 residues in the CDR3. The germline V gene has CDR1 LNHDA and CDR2 SQIVND (reference sequence). V shed 5 bases, J shed 10 bases, and the junction held 12 bases outside the gene matches. CDR3 sequence (DNA): TGTGCCAGTAGTTCTATGGACAGGGGGCTCTACCACTACACCTTC. It yields the protein CASSSMDRGLYHYTF.